This T cell receptor (beta chain) was sequenced during a study of T cell responses to AZD1222 COVID-19 vaccine. Whole-study results and caveats: The peak T cell response came first, and repertoires were sampled only after it. Of spike-specific TCRs, nearly half reportedly target regions left unmutated in variants. Donor demographics were predominantly white British with a female majority; clonal diversity may be underestimated.

The assay was immunoSEQ multiplex PCR, and TCRdb's table has in-frame clones only and misses some. The sample has 90,000 to 110,000 clones, 89% seen once. In its sample, this clone was seen a few times. Its antigen is undetermined. The TCR comes from an adult who received the AZD1222 COVID-19 vaccine. The specimen comprised peripheral blood, sampled 28 days after the second AZD1222 dose.

CDR3 protein: CASFMTSGSISYEQYF. The CDR3 coding sequence is TGTGCCAGCTTCATGACTAGCGGGAGTATCTCCTACGAGCAGTACTTC. J is TRBJ2-7 and V is TRBV18, with TRBD2 matching 12 bases. V trimming: 7 bases; J trimming: 0 bases; junction bases outside the gene matches: 7. Germline lookup yields CDR1 KGHSH and CDR2 LQKENI. CDR3 length equals 16 residues. Drawing the rest from reference TRBV18 and TRBJ2-7, the complete variable domain is NAGVMQNPRHLVRRRGQEARLRCSPMKGHSHVYWYRQLPEEGLKFMVYLQKENIIDESGMPKERFSAEFPKEGPSILRIQQVVRGDSAAYFCASFMTSGSISYEQYFGPGTRLTVT.